A selection of T cell receptor beta chains follows, all from one sample in a study of shared clonotypes between healthy human individuals. The repertoire was sequenced with immunoSEQ multiplex PCR; TCRdb's copy has only in-frame clones and lacks some. This table has hundreds of thousands of clones, 96% appearing once. Material: memory CD8+ T cells sorted from blood. The receptors shown here come from a young man in good health. Each CDR3 is given without its conserved first and last residue.

V gene	J gene	CDR3 protein
TRBV2	TRBJ2-1	ASSPGLAGVWEQF
TRBV5-1	TRBJ2-2	ASSLGVAGPTGELF
TRBV14	TRBJ2-7	ASSPSITYEQY
TRBV6-1	TRBJ2-2	ASSETWNTGELF
TRBV11-3	TRBJ2-3	ASSLGDGASTDTQY
TRBV11-3	TRBJ2-7	ASSLSPNSYEQY
TRBV15	TRBJ2-7	ATSRDEGGHYEQY
TRBV5-1	TRBJ2-3	ASSLALGGTDTQY
TRBV19	TRBJ2-1	ASSLYSGRTHNEQF
TRBV6-5	TRBJ2-2	ASSYSGDSGELF
TRBV2	TRBJ1-1	ASSGDRGTEAF
TRBV6-1	TRBJ1-2	ASSWRGVSYGYT
TRBV28	TRBJ2-7	ASSLQTYEQY
TRBV7-9	TRBJ1-1	ASSLDLGSTEAF
TRBV25-1	TRBJ2-5	ASRDKYQETQY
TRBV5-5	TRBJ2-3	ASSFGQNADTQY
TRBV10-3	TRBJ2-7	AIRTGYEQY
TRBV5-1	TRBJ1-1	ASSLDAGNTEAF
TRBV5-1	TRBJ2-7	ASSSSGTGGGEQY
TRBV5-1	TRBJ2-1	ASRTTGGYNEQF
TRBV5-1	TRBJ1-2	ASSVGSNYGYT
TRBV15	TRBJ1-4	ATSRDKGQWATNEKLF
TRBV20-1	TRBJ1-4	SATANEKLF
TRBV18	TRBJ2-7	ASSPWEGADEQY
TRBV7-2	TRBJ2-1	ASSLDRGGISNEQF
TRBV30	TRBJ2-7	AWSVLSGYEQY
TRBV5-4	TRBJ2-1	ASSLGSIAGEQF
TRBV2	TRBJ2-1	ASSLSGLADEQF
TRBV11-2	TRBJ2-5	ASSLTSGRALETQY
TRBV30	TRBJ2-7	AWTGSGTYEQY
TRBV19	TRBJ2-7	ASSRTPSYEQY
TRBV29-1	TRBJ1-1	SVEAPNTEAF
TRBV4-1	TRBJ2-3	ASSEIAGGTDTQY
TRBV28	TRBJ1-5	ASSFPSSNQPQH
TRBV6-5	TRBJ2-7	ASYGLRTSGYEQY
TRBV2	TRBJ2-3	ASSEREGLGDTQY
TRBV30	TRBJ2-6	AWKTAGANVLT
TRBV6-1	TRBJ2-1	ASSRTSALSEQF
TRBV30	TRBJ1-4	AWRDQGKLF
TRBV2	TRBJ1-5	ASSADWYSNQPQH
TRBV7-9	TRBJ2-3	ASSFWGITDTQY
TRBV29-1	TRBJ2-4	SVGTGTSAKNIQY
TRBV7-9	TRBJ1-1	ASRMGGSTEAF
TRBV28	TRBJ2-1	ASSLLAGYNEQF
TRBV15	TRBJ2-5	ATSTGTRETQY
TRBV27	TRBJ2-3	AIRTSGSTDTQY
TRBV19	TRBJ2-7	ASRATGAYEQY
TRBV5-1	TRBJ2-7	ASSSTGGGLYEQY